This is a list of T cell receptor beta chains from one sample in a study of naive and memory T cell subsets. Using its own MiXCR run on the 5' RACE reads, TCRdb lists one record per CDR3 protein. This table holds about 62,000 distinct CDR3 sequences, more than 6% found once. These receptors all come from a female donor in good health. The CDR3 runs from the conserved cysteine through the conserved F or W. D genes are given only for firm matches. Size values are once, few and many counts, or a class for expanded clones, and some rows have none.

J	V	size	D	CDR3	DNA
TRBJ1-1	TRBV6-5	many	-	CASSGTSPSVTEAFF	TGTGCCAGCAGTGGGACATCCCCTTCGGTCACTGAAGCTTTCTTT
TRBJ1-5	TRBV7-8	few	-	CASSPNRDRGPQHF	TGTGCCAGCAGCCCAAACAGGGATAGGGGGCCCCAGCATTTT
TRBJ1-5	TRBV28	many	-	CASSFRSTMAPQHF	TGTGCCAGCAGTTTTAGGAGTACGATGGCGCCCCAGCATTTT
TRBJ2-1	TRBV6-6	-	-	CASSYSVTTGTPYNEQFF	TGTGCCAGCAGTTACTCAGTAACAACCGGGACTCCCTACAATGAGCAGTTCTTC
TRBJ2-3	TRBV6-6	few	-	CASGTQGTDTQYF	TGTGCCAGCGGGACCCAGGGCACAGATACGCAGTATTTT
TRBJ2-3	TRBV29-1	medium-sized	TRBD2	CSVALANTDTQYF	TGCAGCGTTGCACTAGCGAACACAGATACGCAGTATTTT
TRBJ2-7	TRBV28	-	-	CASKNTGLPYEQYF	TGTGCCAGCAAGAACACAGGGTTGCCCTACGAGCAGTACTTC
TRBJ1-4	TRBV30	few	TRBD1	CAWGTGVNEKLFF	TGTGCCTGGGGGACAGGGGTTAATGAAAAACTGTTTTTT
TRBJ2-3	TRBV1	-	-	CTSGRLGRRTDTQYF	TGCACCAGCGGTAGGTTGGGGAGACGCACAGATACGCAGTATTTT
TRBJ1-5	TRBV20-1	many	TRBD1	CSANTGDQPQHF	TGCAGTGCGAATACAGGGGATCAGCCCCAGCATTTT
TRBJ1-3	TRBV6-5	-	-	CASRPSAGRRNTIYF	TGTGCCAGCAGGCCGTCGGCAGGGCGAAGAAACACCATATATTTT
TRBJ2-7	TRBV10-3	-	TRBD1	CAISEVGQGASEQYF	TGTGCCATCAGTGAGGTCGGACAGGGGGCTTCCGAGCAGTACTTC
TRBJ2-7	TRBV12-3/TRBV12-4	-	TRBD1	CASRQTGGTNEQYF	TGTGCCAGCAGACAGACAGGGGGGACTAACGAGCAGTACTTC
TRBJ2-3	TRBV6-5	many	-	CASSRRVGGVDTQYF	TGTGCCAGCAGCCGTAGGGTGGGCGGGGTAGATACGCAGTATTTT
TRBJ1-6	TRBV7-9	-	-	CASSLQDSPLHF	TGTGCCAGCAGCCTCCAAGATTCACCCCTCCACTTT
TRBJ2-7	TRBV2	few	-	CASSGTPYEQYF	TGTGCCAGCAGCGGGACACCCTACGAGCAGTACTTC
TRBJ2-3	TRBV20-1	few	TRBD2	CSAINQGGGRTGDTQYF	TGCAGTGCGATAAACCAGGGCGGGGGGCGGACGGGAGATACGCAGTATTTT
TRBJ1-2	TRBV18	many	-	CASSRGPNYGYTF	TGTGCCAGCTCACGGGGACCAAACTATGGCTACACCTTC
TRBJ2-3	TRBV29-1	-	-	CSPYTDTQYF	TGCAGCCCGTACACAGATACGCAGTATTTT
TRBJ2-1	TRBV2	-	-	CASSALTGSGYNEQFF	TGTGCCAGCAGTGCCCTGACGGGGAGTGGGTACAATGAGCAGTTCTTC
TRBJ2-2	TRBV3-1	-	-	CASSQAPGAGELFF	TGTGCCAGCAGCCAAGCTCCCGGGGCCGGGGAGCTGTTTTTT
TRBJ2-2	TRBV6-1	few	TRBD1	CASNHPGGALIGELFF	TGTGCCAGCAACCACCCAGGGGGCGCTTTAATCGGGGAGCTGTTTTTT
TRBJ1-2	TRBV30	many	-	CAWRRDILLSDGYTF	TGTGCCTGGAGAAGGGACATCCTCCTTTCTGATGGCTACACCTTC
TRBJ2-1	TRBV7-9	many	-	CASSPEIGFSYNEQFF	TGTGCCAGCAGCCCAGAGATAGGGTTCTCCTACAATGAGCAGTTCTTC